This T cell receptor beta chain was sequenced during a study of beta chain features in type 1 diabetes. Study-wide findings and caveats: Moderately but significantly shorter TCRB CDR3s were found in Type 1 diabetes patients in all four CD4+ subsets. Whether TCRB rearrangement is influenced by HLA type went unresolved here.

This clone was seen only a few times. The antigen is unknown. The CDR3 totals 15 residues. From germline, CDR1 is SGHDN and CDR2 FVKESK. V was pared by 0 bases and J by 5 bases, with 14 bases between. The whole isolated RNA underwent reverse transcription, so sequencing captured expressed TCRB transcripts. The assay was immunoSEQ multiplex PCR, and TCRdb's table has in-frame clones only and misses some. The table records some 60,000 clones, about 61% of them present only once. The V call is TRBV14, the J call TRBJ2-7, with D hard to call. Specimen: Tregs from blood. The source is a woman in her late teens or twenties in good health. The CDR3: CASSQDLQSRDEQYF. In nucleotides, the CDR3 is TGTGCCAGCAGCCAAGATCTCCAGAGCCGGGACGAGCAGTACTTC.